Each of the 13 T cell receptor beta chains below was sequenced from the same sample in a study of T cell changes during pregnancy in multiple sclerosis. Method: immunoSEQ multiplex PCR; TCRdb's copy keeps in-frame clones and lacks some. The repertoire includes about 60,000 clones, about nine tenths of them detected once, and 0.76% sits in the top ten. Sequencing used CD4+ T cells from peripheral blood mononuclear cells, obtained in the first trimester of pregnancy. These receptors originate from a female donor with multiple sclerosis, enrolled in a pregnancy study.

In DNA, the CDR3 is TGTGCCAGCAGTTTACTCGGGGTTGATCAGCCCCAGCATTTT. Amino acids: CASSLLGVDQPQHF. The chain has TRBV27 and TRBJ1-5, with D uncertain. CDR3 length: 14 amino acids. The germline CDR1 and CDR2 sequences are MNHEY and SMNVEV (reference sequence). The V end was cut by 2 bases, the J end by 5 bases, with 10 bases between.

The CDR3 DNA sequence: TGTGCCAGCAGCCAAGAGAGAGGTTTCGCCTACAATGAGCAGTTCTTC. Residues: CASSQERGFAYNEQFF. This chain joins TRBV14 and TRBJ2-1; the D is unclear. The V gene's germline CDR1 is SGHDN and CDR2 FVKESK. The CDR3 runs 16 residues. Trimming took 0 bases from V and 2 from J, leaving 11 bases between them.

Here the CDR3 reads CASSVGLAGGSYNEQFF. Here the CDR3 DNA reads TGTGCCAGCAGCGTAGGGCTAGCGGGGGGTTCCTACAATGAGCAGTTCTTC. The genes are TRBV9 and TRBJ2-1; 11 bases are shared with TRBD2. Trimming removed 0 bases from V and 1 base from J; junction bases left unmatched: 3. Germline CDR1 is SGDLS and CDR2 is YYNGEE. CDR3 length: 17 amino acids.

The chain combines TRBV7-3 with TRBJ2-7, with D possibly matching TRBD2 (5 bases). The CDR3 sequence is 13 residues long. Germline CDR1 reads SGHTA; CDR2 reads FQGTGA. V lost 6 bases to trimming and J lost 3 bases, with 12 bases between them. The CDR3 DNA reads TGTGCCAGCAGTCAAACGGGGAACTACGAGCAGTACTTC. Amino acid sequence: CASSQTGNYEQYF.

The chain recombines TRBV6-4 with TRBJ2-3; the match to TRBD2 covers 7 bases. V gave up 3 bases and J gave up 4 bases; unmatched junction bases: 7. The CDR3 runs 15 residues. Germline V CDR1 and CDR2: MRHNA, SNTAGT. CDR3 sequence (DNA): TGTGCCAGCAGTGAGGGGCTAGCGGCGCCAGATACGCAGTATTTT. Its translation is CASSEGLAAPDTQYF.

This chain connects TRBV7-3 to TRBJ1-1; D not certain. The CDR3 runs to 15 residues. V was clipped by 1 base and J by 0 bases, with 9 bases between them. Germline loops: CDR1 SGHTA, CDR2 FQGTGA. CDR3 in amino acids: CASSLIVQLNTEAFF. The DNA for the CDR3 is TGTGCCAGCAGCTTAATTGTACAGCTGAACACTGAAGCTTTCTTT. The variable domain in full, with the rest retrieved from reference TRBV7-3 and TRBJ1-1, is GAGVSQTPSNKVTEKGKYVELRCDPISGHTALYWYRQSLGQGPEFLIYFQGTGAADDSGLPNDRFFAVRPEGSVSTLKIQRTERGDSAVYLCASSLIVQLNTEAFFGQGTRLTVV.

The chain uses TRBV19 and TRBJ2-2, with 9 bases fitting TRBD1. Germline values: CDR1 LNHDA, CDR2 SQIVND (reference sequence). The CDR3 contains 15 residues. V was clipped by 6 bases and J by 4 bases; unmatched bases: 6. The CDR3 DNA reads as TGTGCCAGTAGGGCCAACAGGGGGCGCACCGGGGAGCTGTTTTTT. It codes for CASRANRGRTGELFF.

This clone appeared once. The CDR3 is CASSEGARGSNQPQHF. The CDR3 nucleotides are TGTGCCAGCAGTGAGGGGGCCAGGGGCAGCAATCAGCCCCAGCATTTT. This chain links TRBV25-1 with TRBJ1-5; D may be TRBD1 (6 bases). CDR3 length equals 16 residues. The germline V and J ends were trimmed by 3 bases and 1 base, with 13 bases remaining between them. CDR1 and CDR2 from the germline V gene are MGHDK and SYGVNS.

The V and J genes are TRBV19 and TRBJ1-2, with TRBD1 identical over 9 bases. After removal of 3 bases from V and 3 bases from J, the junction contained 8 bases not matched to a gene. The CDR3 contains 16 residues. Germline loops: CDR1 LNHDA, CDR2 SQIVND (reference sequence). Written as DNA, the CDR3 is TGTGCCAGTAGTATGCGGGACAGGGAAGCGTACTATGGCTACACCTTC. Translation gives CASSMRDREAYYGYTF.

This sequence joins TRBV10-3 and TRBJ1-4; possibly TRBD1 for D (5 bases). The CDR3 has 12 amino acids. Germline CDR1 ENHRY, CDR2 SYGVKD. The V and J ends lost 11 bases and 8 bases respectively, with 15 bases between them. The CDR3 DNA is TGTGCCTCCGGGGGGGTAAACGAAAAACTGTTTTTT. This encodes CASGGVNEKLFF.

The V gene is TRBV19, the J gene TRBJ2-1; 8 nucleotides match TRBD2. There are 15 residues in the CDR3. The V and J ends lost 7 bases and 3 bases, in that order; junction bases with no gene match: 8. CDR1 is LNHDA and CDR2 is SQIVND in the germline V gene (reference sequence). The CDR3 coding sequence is TGTGCCAGTAATCCCAGCGGGGGATTCTACAATGAGCAGTTCTTC. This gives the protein CASNPSGGFYNEQFF.

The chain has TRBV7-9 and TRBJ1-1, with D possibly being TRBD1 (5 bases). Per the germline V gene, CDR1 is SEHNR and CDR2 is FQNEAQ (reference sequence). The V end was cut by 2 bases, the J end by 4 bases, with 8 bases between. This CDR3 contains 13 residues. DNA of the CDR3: TGTGCCAGCAGCTTATTGGGGGGCACTGAAGCTTTCTTT. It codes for CASSLLGGTEAFF.

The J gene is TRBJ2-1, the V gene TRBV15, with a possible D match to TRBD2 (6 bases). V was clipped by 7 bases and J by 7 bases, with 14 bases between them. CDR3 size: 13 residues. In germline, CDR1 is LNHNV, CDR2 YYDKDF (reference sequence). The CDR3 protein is CATNSMAGNEQFF. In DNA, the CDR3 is TGTGCCACCAATTCAATGGCGGGGAATGAGCAGTTCTTC. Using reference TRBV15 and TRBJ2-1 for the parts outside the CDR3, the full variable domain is DAMVIQNPRYQVTQFGKPVTLSCSQTLNHNVMYWYQQKSSQAPKLLFHYYDKDFNNEADTPDNFQSRRPNTSFCFLDIRSPGLGDTAMYLCATNSMAGNEQFFGPGTRLTVL.